One T cell receptor (beta chain) is described in this entry. This clone was found a few times. The antigen this receptor binds is unknown. Base qualities are not recorded, but no much larger clone differs from it by a single base. Collaborating institutions collected whole blood in K2EDTA tubes following their own protocols. Collaborator samples were shipped for TCRbeta analysis as frozen whole blood, isolated PBMCs, or DNA extracted from either sample type. The immunoSEQ Assay, a bias-controlled multiplex PCR, was used to amplify TCRbeta CDR3 regions from genomic DNA. In the authors' own workflow: Nucleated cell counts per sample were estimated from amplification of reference gene primers within the assay. Sequence reads were collapsed and filtered to measure the absolute abundance of every unique TCRbeta CDR3 rearrangement. For each sample, productive Simpson clonality was calculated by taking the square root of Simpson's diversity index across productive rearrangements. TCRdb obtained this table from immuneACCESS and retained in-frame rearrangements with V and J assigned. These tables miss some clones; where compared with another copy, unresolved V genes account for less than half of the shortfall, and the remainder is unexplained. That table is the source of V, J and clone size, and D and trimming were worked out from the DNA. The sample table records approximately 260,000 clones; around 82% of these occur just once. 4% to 6% of the sample lies in the top ten.

The sample originates from a study of blood T cell repertoires in COVID-19 (dated by TCRdb to about 2020). Regarding the research as a whole: Samples covering the acute and convalescent phases of COVID-19 were provided by collaborators in the United States, Italy and Spain. Samples were obtained from the ongoing ImmuneRACE study (first 160 participants) and from 1,254 subjects provided by 6 global collaborators. Deeply sampled blood TCRbeta repertoires from subjects exposed to, actively infected with, or recovered from COVID-19 were included in the dataset. The sample metadata nearly always contained a de-identified subject ID, COVID-19 status, age in years and sex. Where available, HLA class I and class II types were obtained from metadata supplied by the sample provider rather than from assay-based typing. The repertoires were made available in a free public database intended to serve as a resource for research on the immune response to SARS-CoV-2. The material from the prospective study consisted of cDNA or gDNA derived from T cells, B-cell-depleted T cells, or PBMCs.

Overall results and qualifications from the work: The amount of clinical and demographic metadata varied by source and participant and was provided uncurated.

Taken from the germline V gene, the CDR1 and CDR2 loops are SGHTA and FQGNSA. The CDR3 runs 14 residues from the cysteine to the phenylalanine. The CDR3 DNA has 42 bases and is translated from base 1. Clipping removes 6 bases from V and 7 bases from J, with 8 as the unmatched junction base count. The chain was built from TRBV7-2 and TRBJ2-2, with 7 middle bases fitting TRBD1. The receptor was derived from a woman aged 80 or over with active or convalescent COVID-19. The specimen was peripheral blood. The CDR3 region: CASRPTGAGGELFF. The DNA sequence follows: TGTGCCAGCAGACCTACAGGGGCGGGCGGGGAGCTGTTTTTT.